Listed below are T cell receptor beta chains from one sample, sequenced in a study of blood T cells in healthy people across ages. TCRdb reprocessed the 5' RACE reads with MiXCR, giving one entry per CDR3 protein. Among about 840,000 distinct CDR3 sequences listed, about 27% were seen once. The same specimen was also included in a second study, on T cells of mothers and their children.

The specimen sequenced was blood. Every receptor here comes from a middle-aged woman in good health. CDR3s include the opening cysteine and the closing phenylalanine or tryptophan. D genes are given only for firm matches. Part of the rows lack a size; the others show once, few, many or a class for expanded clones.

V gene	J gene	clone size	D gene	CDR3 DNA	CDR3 protein
TRBV5-1	TRBJ2-7	.	TRBD2	TGCGCCAGCAGCGCACTAGCGGGGGTCACCTACGAGCAGTACTTC	CASSALAGVTYEQYF
TRBV7-2	TRBJ1-4	.	.	TGTGCCAGCAGCTCCGAGGGAAAGGTTAATGAAAAACCGTTTTTT	CASSSEGKVNEKPFF
TRBV12-3/TRBV12-4	TRBJ2-1	few	.	TGTGCCAGCAGTTTAGCGCTGGCGGGACGTGGGGATGAGCAGTTCTTC	CASSLALAGRGDEQFF
TRBV12-3/TRBV12-4	TRBJ2-7	.	TRBD2	TGTGCCAGCAGTCCGCTAGCGGGCCTCCCCGGGGAGCAGTACTTC	CASSPLAGLPGEQYF
TRBV14	TRBJ2-7	few	TRBD1	TGTGCCAGCAGCCAAGGACAGGGAGAATCCTACGAGCAGTACTTC	CASSQGQGESYEQYF
TRBV9	TRBJ2-1	once	TRBD2	TGTGCCAGCAGCGCAGATCTGGCGGGGGATTACAATGAGCAGTTCTTC	CASSADLAGDYNEQFF
TRBV7-3	TRBJ2-6	many	TRBD1	TGTGCCAGCAGCTTAAACTCGGGACAGCCCTCTGGGGCCAACGTCCTGACTTTC	CASSLNSGQPSGANVLTF
TRBV7-9	TRBJ2-7	medium-sized	TRBD1	TGTGCCAGCAGCTCAAGGGGGCCGTACGAGCAGTACTTC	CASSSRGPYEQYF
TRBV6-1	TRBJ2-5	many	.	TGTGCCAGCTACCGAGCACTGTACCAAGAGACCCAGTACTTC	CASYRALYQETQYF
TRBV5-6	TRBJ2-3	.	.	TGTGCCAGCAGGTCCCAAAGCACAGATACGCAGTATTTT	CASRSQSTDTQYF
TRBV19	TRBJ2-5	many	TRBD1	TGTGCCAGTTCGACAGGGGGCTTGGAGACCCAGTACTTC	CASSTGGLETQYF
TRBV7-9	TRBJ2-7	many	TRBD1	TGTGCCAGCAGTTCAGTGACAGGGGACGAGCAGTACTTC	CASSSVTGDEQYF
TRBV5-1	TRBJ1-4	few	.	TGCGCCAGCAGCTCCGGCGGCAGAACTAATGAAAAACTGTTTTTT	CASSSGGRTNEKLFF
TRBV7-9	TRBJ2-7	.	.	TGTGCCAGCAGCACCTACAGGGAGAGCTCCTACGAGCAGTACTTC	CASSTYRESSYEQYF
TRBV29-1	TRBJ1-1	.	.	TGTAGCGGGCAGGGGAACACTGAAGCTTTCTTT	CSGQGNTEAFF
TRBV4-2	TRBJ2-7	many	TRBD1	TGTGCCAGCAGCCCCTCGACAGGGAATCTCTACTACGAGCAGTACTTC	CASSPSTGNLYYEQYF
TRBV4-1	TRBJ2-7	many	TRBD2	TGCGCCAGCAGCCAGCCGACTAGCGGGGGCTACGAGCAGTACTTC	CASSQPTSGGYEQYF
TRBV20-1	TRBJ2-1	.	TRBD2	TGCAGTGCTGCTCCGACTAGCGCCAAGCTCATCGATGAGCAGTTCTTC	CSAAPTSAKLIDEQFF
TRBV5-1	TRBJ1-6	.	.	TGCGCCAGCAGCTTGGGAGGGTTAGGTGCGAATCCACCCCTCCACTTT	CASSLGGLGANPPLHF
TRBV9	TRBJ2-7	many	.	TGTGCCAGCAGCGTAGGGTCAGGGCTCTCCTACGAGCAGTACTTC	CASSVGSGLSYEQYF
TRBV9	TRBJ2-7	.	.	TGTGCCAGCAGCGTAGCTGGGGCAGTAAGCGGGCAGTACTTC	CASSVAGAVSGQYF
TRBV4-1	TRBJ1-1	many	.	TGCGCCAGCAGCCAAGGACTGGCGTCGGGGGACACTGAAGCTTTCTTT	CASSQGLASGDTEAFF
TRBV7-2	TRBJ1-4	few	TRBD1	TGTGCCAGCAGCCCCCCCCCAGGGGGCATTAGTGAAAAACTGTTTTTT	CASSPPPGGISEKLFF
TRBV20-1	TRBJ2-3	.	TRBD1	TGCAGTGACAGAGGTCCAGGGGGCATATCAGATACGCAGTATTTT	CSDRGPGGISDTQYF
TRBV6-5	TRBJ1-5	many	.	TGTGCCAGCAGTTATAACAGCAATCAGCCCCAGCATTTT	CASSYNSNQPQHF
TRBV7-9	TRBJ2-5	.	.	TGCGCCACCGACGGGACTCGGCCGACCCAGTACTTC	CATDGTRPTQYF
TRBV2	TRBJ1-5	.	TRBD1	TGTGCCAGCAGCACCCCAACCAACAGGGGGCGAGCTCCCCAGCATTTT	CASSTPTNRGRAPQHF
TRBV7-2	TRBJ2-3	.	.	TGTGCCAGCAGCTTGGTGCCCCCGACTAGCACAGATACGCAGTATTTT	CASSLVPPTSTDTQYF
TRBV12-3/TRBV12-4	TRBJ2-7	.	.	TGTGCCAGCAGTTTGTATAGCGTGGGATCCTACGAGCAGTACTTC	CASSLYSVGSYEQYF
TRBV7-3	TRBJ2-5	.	TRBD1	TGTGCCAGCAGCTCGGGACAGGGGGTTCAAGAGACCCAGTACTTC	CASSSGQGVQETQYF
TRBV7-2	TRBJ2-5	many	.	TGTGCCAGCAGCTACGCGGGGACGGGAGAGACCCAGTACTTC	CASSYAGTGETQYF
TRBV3-1	TRBJ1-1	few	TRBD1	TGTGCCAGCAGCCACCCGAGTGGGACAGGGGGTTCGATCACTGAAGCTTTCTTT	CASSHPSGTGGSITEAFF
TRBV2	TRBJ1-4	.	TRBD1	TGTGCCAGCAGTGTCACGCAGGGGGCGGGTGAAAAACTGTTTTTT	CASSVTQGAGEKLFF
TRBV27	TRBJ1-2	few	.	TGTGCCAGCGGCGGTGGGCCCTATGGCTACACCTTC	CASGGGPYGYTF
TRBV27	TRBJ2-7	.	TRBD2	TGTGCCAGCAGTTTAGTGCGGGGGGGCCAGGGAGAGCAGTACTTC	CASSLVRGGQGEQYF
TRBV12-3/TRBV12-4	TRBJ2-7	few	TRBD2	TGTGCCAGCAGGCCTAGCGGGAGCGTTCTCGCCTACGAGCAGTACTTC	CASRPSGSVLAYEQYF
TRBV20-1	TRBJ1-4	few	.	TGCAGTGCCAGATCCCCAGGGAATGAAAAACTGTTTTTT	CSARSPGNEKLFF
TRBV7-2	TRBJ2-1	few	TRBD2	TGTGCCAGCAGCGCACGTCCAAGCGGGGGTTACAATGAGCAGTTCTTC	CASSARPSGGYNEQFF
TRBV10-3	TRBJ2-7	few	TRBD1	TGTGCCATCAGCGGACCGGGACAGGGGTCCTACGAGCAGTACTTC	CAISGPGQGSYEQYF
TRBV5-5	TRBJ1-1	.	TRBD1	TGTGCCAGCAGCCCCCCTAGCGCGGGACAGGGAGTAAAATCTGAAGCTTTCTTT	CASSPPSAGQGVKSEAFF
TRBV20-1	TRBJ2-7	.	.	TGCAGTGCTAGCGGGGTGTCCGGGCAGTACTTC	CSASGVSGQYF
TRBV3-1	TRBJ2-1	few	.	TGTGCCAGCAGCCAAGCCAGGGGAGTCAGGAATGAGCAGTTCTTC	CASSQARGVRNEQFF
TRBV28	TRBJ2-6	.	.	TGTGCCAGCGGGCGACTAGTAAGCTCTGGGGCCAACGTCCTGACTTTC	CASGRLVSSGANVLTF